This T cell receptor beta chain came from a study of shared clonotypes between healthy human individuals. Regarding the study as a whole: Across a few donors, naive CD4 shared roughly 5.2%, naive CD8 around 3.5%, memory CD4 roughly 2.1%, memory CD8 0.4% to 0.5%. As a rule, naive subsets had a larger estimated richness than memory subsets.

This CDR3 contains 17 residues. Germline-derived CDR1 and CDR2 are LNHDA and SQIVND (reference sequence). The ends lost 0 bases at V and 6 bases at J; junction bases unmatched: 12. The data were produced by immunoSEQ multiplex PCR, yet TCRdb's version contains in-frame clones alone and is incomplete. The sample holds millions of clones, about 93% seen once. Comments on this clone: Its specificity is not known.

The naive CD8 fraction comprised CD45RO-negative cells positively selected for CCR7 and excluded terminally differentiated effector memory CD45RA+ cells. Sequenced material: naive CD8+ T cells from PBMCs. This chain connects TRBV19 to TRBJ2-7; 9 bases fit TRBD2. This receptor was obtained from a man younger than 30 in good health. Some clones in this sample may be carry-over from other donors' samples. DNA for the CDR3: TGTGCCAGTAGTATAGATCTTCCGGGCGGGAGGGCCGGCGAGCAGTACTTC. This sequence encodes CASSIDLPGGRAGEQYF.